Listed below are T cell receptor beta chains from one sample, sequenced in a study of blood T cells in healthy people across ages. TCRdb itself ran the 5' RACE reads through MiXCR, one entry per CDR3 protein. The sample has about 930,000 distinct CDR3 sequences; about 29% are singletons. The same data also contributed to another study, on T cells of mothers and their children.

Sequencing was done on a sample of blood. The receptors were sampled from a woman in her 40s in good health. Both conserved end residues are part of each CDR3. The D gene is left open where the match is weak. Not every row has a clone size; where given, it reads once, few, many or a size class.

>TRBV2|few|TRBJ2-5|.
TGTGCCAGCAGTGGGGAGCCTGGGGAGACCCAGTACTTC
CASSGEPGETQYF
>TRBV20-1|few|TRBJ1-5|TRBD1
TGCAGTGCTAGAGATTCAGGGGGCACCCAGCATTTT
CSARDSGGTQHF
>TRBV5-1|.|TRBJ1-2|.
TGCGCCAGCAGCTTGGATAACAGGGACTATGGCTGCACCTTC
CASSLDNRDYGCTF
>TRBV6-2/TRBV6-3|many|TRBJ2-5|.
TGTGCCAGCAGTTCGGCTAGCCCAGAGACCCAGTACTTC
CASSSASPETQYF
>TRBV4-1|many|TRBJ1-4|.
TGCGCCAGCAGCCGCACAACTGGAACTAATGAAAAACTGTTTTTT
CASSRTTGTNEKLFF
>TRBV19|.|TRBJ1-4|.
TGTGCCAGTAGTAATGTTGGTGGCGGAAATGAAAAACTGTTTTTT
CASSNVGGGNEKLFF
>TRBV29-1|.|TRBJ1-1|.
TGCAGCGTTGAAGCTGGACGGATGAACACTGAAGCTTTCTTT
CSVEAGRMNTEAFF
>TRBV29-1|.|TRBJ2-7|.
TGCAGCGTTGTATCGGCCGAGGGTTACGAGCAGTACTTC
CSVVSAEGYEQYF
>TRBV7-9|.|TRBJ2-1|TRBD2
TGTGCCAGCAGCTGGGCGGGGGGGCCAATTGAGTTCTTC
CASSWAGGPIEFF
>TRBV20-1|few|TRBJ2-1|.
TGCAGTGCTAAATGGATAAACAATGAGCAGTTCTTC
CSAKWINNEQFF
>TRBV10-3|.|TRBJ2-3|.
TGTGCATCCCTAATCGGAGTGGGAGATACGCAGTATTTT
CASLIGVGDTQYF
>TRBV27|.|TRBJ2-1|TRBD1
TGTGCCAGCAGTTTATTTGGTACGGCAGGGGGCTTCAATGAGCAGTTCTTC
CASSLFGTAGGFNEQFF
>TRBV12-3/TRBV12-4|few|TRBJ1-3|.
TGTGCCAGCAGTTCCGGACCCCTCGGCACCATATATTTT
CASSSGPLGTIYF
>TRBV6-5|.|TRBJ1-2|TRBD1
TGTGCCACCACACGAGGACAGGGGTCCCGTGGCTACACCTTC
CATTRGQGSRGYTF
>TRBV7-2|few|TRBJ2-1|TRBD2
TGTGCCAGCAGCCGACTAGCGGGCCGAGGGTCCTACAATGAGCAGTTCTTC
CASSRLAGRGSYNEQFF
>TRBV12-3/TRBV12-4|.|TRBJ2-3|TRBD2
TGTGCCAGCAAGACTAGCGGGGGGCGGGGAGATACGCAGTATTTT
CASKTSGGRGDTQYF
>TRBV12-3/TRBV12-4|many|TRBJ1-2|TRBD1
TGTGCCAGCAGTTCTCCAGGGGGCTATGGCTACACCTTC
CASSSPGGYGYTF
>TRBV14|.|TRBJ1-4|TRBD1
TGTGCCAGCAGCCAAGATGCCCCCAGACAGGGATACATCACTGATGAAAAACTGTTTTTT
CASSQDAPRQGYITDEKLFF
>TRBV6-4|many|TRBJ2-7|.
TGTGCCAGCAGCAAAGAGGACACAGGGCCCCACGAGCAGTACTTC
CASSKEDTGPHEQYF
>TRBV18|.|TRBJ2-7|.
TGTGCCAGCTCACCACTTGCGACAGGCTACGAGCAGTACTTC
CASSPLATGYEQYF
>TRBV6-2/TRBV6-3|.|TRBJ1-1|.
TGTGCCAGCGTTTTTGACGGGTTGAACACTGAAGCTTTCTTT
CASVFDGLNTEAFF
>TRBV27|.|TRBJ1-1|.
TGTGCCAGCAGTTTTCGGGCAGGCGTTGAAGCTTTCTTT
CASSFRAGVEAFF
>TRBV12-3/TRBV12-4|many|TRBJ1-5|.
TGTGCCAGCAGTCCGGACACTTATCAGCCCCAGCATTTT
CASSPDTYQPQHF
>TRBV11-2|.|TRBJ2-3|.
TGTGCCAGCAGCCTAAGGAGGGGAGCTAATCCTGGCACAGATACGCAGTATTTT
CASSLRRGANPGTDTQYF
>TRBV5-1|many|TRBJ2-3|TRBD1
TGCGCCAGCAGCAAAGACAGGGAAGATACGCAGTATTTT
CASSKDREDTQYF
>TRBV6-6|few|TRBJ2-3|.
TGTGCCAGCAGGCAGACAGGCCTTAACACAGATACGCAGTATTTT
CASRQTGLNTDTQYF
>TRBV6-5|few|TRBJ2-1|TRBD2
TGTGCCAGCAGTTACCCCCGGACTAGCGGGGGGGCCCACAATGAGCAGTTCTTC
CASSYPRTSGGAHNEQFF
>TRBV30|.|TRBJ1-4|.
TGTGCCTCAAATGACGGTGAAAAACTGTTTTTT
CASNDGEKLFF
>TRBV28|few|TRBJ2-1|.
TGTGCCAGCAGTTTGTGGCAGGTCCGGAGGATGGGGTACAATGAGCAGTTCTTC
CASSLWQVRRMGYNEQFF
>TRBV5-1|.|TRBJ1-1|.
TGCGCCAGCGACCCTGGGGGGAAGAACACTGAAGCTTTCTTT
CASDPGGKNTEAFF
>TRBV29-1|many|TRBJ2-6|.
TGCAGCGTTGTTGGCTCTGGGGCCAACGTCCTGACTTTC
CSVVGSGANVLTF
>TRBV28|few|TRBJ1-4|.
TGTGCCAGCAGTTTACGGAAACAGGGTGAAAAACTGTTTTTT
CASSLRKQGEKLFF
>TRBV5-1|.|TRBJ2-5|.
TGCGCCGGCAGTCGACAGTTACAAGAGACCCAGTACTTC
CAGSRQLQETQYF
>TRBV24-1|few|TRBJ1-1|.
TGTGCCACCAGTGATCCGGGGAGAACTGAAGCTTTCTTT
CATSDPGRTEAFF
>TRBV12-3/TRBV12-4|few|TRBJ2-1|.
TGTGCCAGCAGTTTATCTCCCCACTACAATGAGCAGTTCTTC
CASSLSPHYNEQFF
>TRBV10-3|many|TRBJ2-3|.
TGTGCCATCAGTGAGATAGATACGCAGTATTTT
CAISEIDTQYF